This T cell receptor (beta chain) was identified during a study of blood T cells in healthy people across ages. The CDR3 contains 13 residues. Germline V gives CDR1 SQVTM, CDR2 ANQGSEA. The ends lost 3 bases at V and 7 bases at J; junction bases unmatched: 7. PCR was performed a second time for roughly 7 to 11 cycles using a sample-barcoded 5' primer and a J-beta primer mix. TCRdb re-called the 5' RACE reads through MiXCR, storing one row per CDR3 protein. The table has about 780,000 distinct CDR3 sequences, 46% seen once; the top ten hold roughly 20%. Healthy Caucasians from Russia aged roughly 6 to 90 served as donors.

The sequence came from a man older than 75 in good health. The chain joins TRBV29-1 to TRBJ2-3, with TRBD2 matching over 7 bases. The source material was blood. CDR3 loop: CSVDRGLENTQYF. For the CDR3, the DNA is TGCAGCGTTGATCGCGGACTAGAGAATACGCAGTATTTT.